This TCR beta chain was identified in a study of beta chain features in type 1 diabetes (dated by TCRdb to the late 2010s). Notes on the research overall: Mean age, gender distribution, total cell number and subset yield were not different between patients and healthy donors. A total of 100 million to 140 million sorted cells were examined across all samples, and the number of cells per subset was strongly correlated with RNA yield. The study compared the TCRB repertoires of sorted circulating CD4+ T cell subsets in recently diagnosed type 1 diabetes patients with those in matched healthy donors. Regulatory and stem cell-like memory subsets were isolated from only 8 patients and roughly 8 healthy donors, whereas naive and central memory subsets came from all 30 or so donors. Results the study describes overall, beyond this receptor: Because cDNA was sequenced instead of genomic DNA, highly expressing activated cells could be over-represented, though the groups showed no difference in activation or CD3 levels. Naive, central memory and regulatory TCRB repertoires appeared to be more similar among patients than among healthy donors. In all four CD4+ subsets, TCRB CDR3 length was moderately but significantly shorter in type 1 diabetes patients. PCR may preferentially amplify shorter templates, but because patient and control samples were amplified and corrected together, any resulting skew would affect both groups equally. At VDJ recombination sites, patients with type 1 diabetes made fewer insertions and deleted more nucleotides, a pattern implying thymic rearrangement abnormalities. Because the HLA sub-analyses included only small numbers of individuals, any influence of HLA type on TCRB rearrangement was left unresolved.

CDR1 MGHRA and CDR2 YSYEKL are derived from the germline V gene. Relative to germline, V is 3 bases shorter and J is 11 bases shorter, with 22 bases between their ends. Including cysteine and phenylalanine, the CDR3 has 15 amino acids. The sequence is cut down to CDR3 DNA, 45 bases in frame from base 1. A remark on this clone: Its recognized antigen is unknown. No clone much larger than this one lies a single base away; base qualities are absent.

Each donor gave one peripheral blood draw, averaging approximately 0.11 L, which was collected into heparinised tubes. A BD FACSAria II and a panel including CD45RO, CCR7, CD25, CD127, CD95 and CD27 were used to sort naive, central memory, regulatory and stem cell-like memory CD4+ T cells. A purity above 98% was achieved for all sorted populations. PBMCs were isolated right away by Lymphoprep density gradient centrifugation and were stained directly, without culture. Samples were stained and sorted in pairs, with one healthy donor and one patient per experiment, so that batch effects were minimized. The entire isolated RNA was reverse transcribed using the High Capacity cDNA Reverse Transcription Kit, and thus expressed TCRB transcripts were sequenced. Deep immunoSEQ sequencing was performed on naive, central memory and regulatory T cell samples, with an average of roughly 3.6 million total reads per sample. After sorted cells were lysed in RLT buffer, RNA was extracted with DNase-treated RNeasy Micro or Mini kits, with the choice depending on cell number. Each cell subset was processed on its own to prevent cross-contamination, while patient and healthy donor samples were processed together. Using the immunoSEQ multiplex PCR, TCRB sequences were amplified from cDNA into 87-bp fragments spanning the CDR3 region. Amplicons were sequenced on the Illumina HiSeq platform. Processing in the source paper ran as follows. Synthetic template baselines were used to correct PCR bias computationally, reads within Hamming distance 2 were collapsed, and singletons that could not be merged were discarded. By aligning reads against IMGT, V, D and J genes, CDR3 length, and insertions or deletions at six rearrangement sites were assigned. Within each subset, clonotype counts were normalized to the number of sorted cells before true diversity and Gini coefficients were calculated with the tcR R package. The overlap coefficient, calculated on TCRB nucleotide sequences, was used to quantify repertoire sharing. Out-of-frame TCRB sequences from naive cells were analyzed as a proxy for the pre-selection repertoire. Drawn from immuneACCESS, this table holds only the in-frame rearrangements with V and J called that TCRdb kept. Clones are partly lost; checked studies trace under half to an unresolved V gene and leave the rest unexplained. Clonal size and the V and J genes are those of that table, whereas D and trimming came from the DNA. The sample includes under 300,000 clones, with about 24% observed a single time. More than 0.009% of the sample is taken by the ten largest.

This TCR was sampled from a woman aged 30 to 39 with type 1 diabetes. The chain was built from TRBV4-1 and TRBJ1-1; possibly the D gene is TRBD1, per 5 matching bases. Sequences were obtained from naive CD4+ T cells from blood. The sample's cell subset or site, from its label and the paper: true naive CD4+ T cells. Read as DNA, the sequence is TGCGCCAGCAGCCAGGATCCCACAGGCCTACTGGGGGCTTTCTTT. This translates into CASSQDPTGLLGAFF.